The 29 T cell receptor beta chains presented below share a single source sample, sequenced in a study of Graves' ophthalmopathy and Graves' hyperthyroidism. Scientists amplified the TCR beta CDR3 regions from RNA transcripts. Scientists carried out first-round RT-PCR using HTBI primers and then a second-round multiplex PCR. One entry per CDR3 protein results from TCRdb running MiXCR on the multiplex PCR reads. This repertoire shows approximately 640,000 distinct CDR3 sequences, over 40% found once; its top ten account for 3% to 4%. Sequencing was done on a sample of peripheral blood. Receptor source: an adult man with Graves' ophthalmopathy.

There are many counts of this clonotype. This chain uses TRBV19 with TRBJ2-7; 14 bases line up with TRBD2. This CDR3 has 17 residues. J was trimmed by 7 bases and V by 7 bases; bases with no gene match: 15. Germline-derived CDR1 and CDR2 are LNHDA and SQIVND (reference sequence). The CDR3, as DNA: TGTGCCAGTACCCCACGGTGGGGACTAGCGGGAGTAGAAGAGCAGTACTTC. Protein product: CASTPRWGLAGVEEQYF.

The chain has TRBV11-1 and TRBJ1-2; the D is unclear. The CDR3 is made up of 14 amino acids. The germline V gene encodes CDR1 SGHAT and CDR2 FQDESV (reference sequence). V lost 8 bases, J lost 6 bases, and 19 bases lay in between. The DNA for the CDR3 is TGTGCCAGCTTAGCGCGTCTGGTTTCTAATGGCTACACCTTC. Its protein is CASLARLVSNGYTF. Full variable domain (rest looked up from reference TRBV11-1 and TRBJ1-2): EAEVAQSPRYKITEKSQAVAFWCDPISGHATLYWYRQILGQGPELLVQFQDESVVDDSQLPKDRFSAERLKGVDSTLKIQPAELGDSAMYLCASLARLVSNGYTFGSGTRLTVV.

This clonotype has a count of ten or more. J is TRBJ2-7 and V is TRBV12-3 or TRBV12-4; 7 nucleotides line up with TRBD1. With V trimmed by 4 bases and J by 2 bases, 5 bases remained unmatched. The CDR3 covers 14 residues. In nucleotides, the CDR3 is TGTGCCAGCAGTTCGACAGGGATGACCTACGAGCAGTACTTC. Protein product: CASSSTGMTYEQYF.

Ten or more counts support this clonotype. V gene TRBV7-9 combines with J gene TRBJ1-1; weak D call: TRBD1 (6 bases). Looked up from germline, CDR1 is SEHNR and CDR2 is FQNEAQ (reference sequence). This CDR3 is 16 amino acids long. The V gene lost 5 bases and the J gene lost 0 bases, with 16 bases spanning the gap. CDR3 DNA: TGTGCCAGCAGCCACCGGGACAAGATAATGAACACTGAAGCTTTCTTT. This encodes CASSHRDKIMNTEAFF.

V gene TRBV4-1 combines with J gene TRBJ1-2; D might be TRBD1 (6 bases). CDR1 and CDR2 from the germline V gene are MGHRA and YSYEKL. V shed 0 bases and J shed 5 bases, with 13 bases lying between them. The CDR3 consists of 15 residues. CDR3 coding DNA: TGCGCCAGCAGCCAAGATGAGGGGGGTGGGTATGGCTACACCTTC. Its protein is CASSQDEGGGYGYTF.

The chain is built from TRBV7-6 and TRBJ2-7, with TRBD1 matching 8 bases. The CDR3 extends over 13 amino acids. V trimming: 3 bases; J trimming: 7 bases; junction bases outside the gene matches: 5. From germline, CDR1 is SGHVS and CDR2 FNYEAQ. CDR3 loop: CASSFGTGWEQYF. The CDR3 nucleotides read TGTGCCAGCAGCTTCGGGACAGGCTGGGAGCAGTACTTC.

This clonotype was recorded many times. The chain uses TRBV6-5 and TRBJ1-5, with 8 nucleotides matching TRBD1. Losses at the gene ends were 7 bases for V and 3 bases for J; bases not matched to a gene: 8. The germline V gene has CDR1 MNHEY and CDR2 SVGAGI. The CDR3 consists of 15 residues. CDR3 sequence: CASTQGQAFNQPQHF. As DNA, the CDR3 is TGTGCCAGCACCCAGGGACAGGCTTTCAATCAGCCCCAGCATTTT.

Many counts were recorded for this clonotype. The rearrangement links TRBV15 to TRBJ2-5; 8 nucleotides line up with TRBD2. The CDR3 runs to 14 residues. Trimming at V came to 0 bases and at J to 7 bases, leaving 4 bases not matched to a gene. Germline V CDR1 and CDR2: LNHNV, YYDKDF (reference sequence). CDR3 coding DNA: TGTGCCACCAGCAGAGAGGGACTAGGGGTGACCCAGTACTTC. Translating gives CATSREGLGVTQYF.

This clonotype was detected only a few times. CDR3 sequence (DNA): TGTGCCAGCAGTGAATCCAGTGTGAACACTGAAGCTTTCTTT. It translates to CASSESSVNTEAFF. The chain recombines TRBV6-1 with TRBJ1-1; the D is unclear. CDR1 MNHNS and CDR2 SASEGT come from the germline V gene. The length of the CDR3 is 14 residues. The V gene lost 2 bases and the J gene lost 0 bases, with 7 bases spanning the gap.

This clonotype was recorded at least ten times. The V gene is TRBV11-3, the J gene TRBJ1-1; the D gene is possibly TRBD1 (5 bases). Germline assignment: CDR1 SGHNT and CDR2 YENEEA. V was shortened by 0 bases and J by 11 bases, with 10 bases between the two germline ends. This CDR3 contains 12 residues. For the CDR3, the DNA is TGTGCCAGCAGCTTAGATAGAGGGGAGGCTTTCTTT. Protein: CASSLDRGEAFF.

As for this clonotype: One junction end does not reproduce the germline sequence, and a read error may be involved. V and J are TRBV7-2 and TRBJ2-5; D is perhaps TRBD1 or TRBD2 (6 bases each). Germline V lookup: CDR1 SGHTA, CDR2 FQGNSA. The CDR3 extends over 11 amino acids. The CDR3 DNA sequence: TGTGCCAGCAGCTTAGGGGGGGCCCAGCACTTC. Protein: CASSLGGAQHF.

V and J are TRBV20-1 and TRBJ2-5, with D hard to call. Trimming removed 6 bases at V and 5 bases at J, with 7 bases between. CDR1 is DFQATT and CDR2 is SNEGSKA in the germline V gene (reference sequence). This CDR3 contains 10 residues. CDR3 sequence (DNA): TGCAGTGCGGATCTCGAGACCCAGTACTTC. It yields the protein CSADLETQYF.

This clonotype was seen only a few times. This chain joins TRBV6-5 and TRBJ1-2; D not certain. V was clipped by 6 bases and J by 4 bases, with 21 bases between them. CDR1 and CDR2 from the germline V gene are MNHEY and SVGAGI. The CDR3 has 16 residues. The CDR3: CASSFAGSGLPYGYTF. CDR3 DNA: TGTGCCAGCAGCTTCGCTGGCTCAGGCCTACCCTATGGCTACACCTTC.

This clonotype was counted ten times or more. V and J are TRBV9 and TRBJ1-2, with D possibly TRBD1 on 5 matching bases. Trimming removed 0 bases from V and 0 bases from J, with 6 bases in between. CDR3 length equals 14 residues. Germline V lookup: CDR1 SGDLS, CDR2 YYNGEE. The CDR3 DNA is TGTGCCAGCAGCGTAGAGACAGCTAACTATGGCTACACCTTC. It is translated as CASSVETANYGYTF.

This sequence joins TRBV25-1 and TRBJ1-2, with 12 bases lining up with TRBD1. After removal of 7 bases from V and 8 bases from J, the junction contained 17 bases not matched to a gene. Germline V gene data show CDR1 as MGHDK and CDR2 as SYGVNS. This CDR3 has 17 residues. Written as DNA, the CDR3 is TGTGCCAGCACCCTGGAGGCGGGGACAGGGGGCGGAAAAGGCTACACCTTC. Encoded protein: CASTLEAGTGGGKGYTF.

This clonotype was picked up many times. V is TRBV9 and J is TRBJ2-7; no reliable D call. The germline V and J ends were trimmed by 1 base and 5 bases, with 7 bases remaining between them. Germline-derived CDR1 and CDR2 are SGDLS and YYNGEE. This CDR3 contains 12 residues. CDR3 coding DNA: TGTGCCAGCAGCGTAACTGGCCACGAGCAGTACTTC. Protein sequence: CASSVTGHEQYF.

This rearrangement joins TRBV25-1 to TRBJ1-4; the D is unclear. Germline CDR1 MGHDK, CDR2 SYGVNS. The CDR3 is 12 residues long. The CDR3 coding sequence is TGTGCTAGAACTAATCGGGATGAAAAACTGTTTTTT. Translated: CARTNRDEKLFF.

This clonotype was detected ten times or more. This sequence joins TRBV5-5 and TRBJ1-3, with no clear D. The ends were cut back, 5 bases at V and 0 bases at J, with 9 bases in the middle. The CDR3 totals 14 residues. CDR1 and CDR2 (germline): SGHKS, YYEKEE (reference sequence). CDR3 amino acids: CASSSWGSGNTIYF. The CDR3 DNA is TGTGCCAGCAGTTCGTGGGGCTCTGGAAACACCATATATTTT.

This clonotype was found many times. This sequence joins TRBV7-8 and TRBJ2-7; D may be TRBD1 (6 bases). The germline V gene has CDR1 SGHVS and CDR2 FQNEAQ. This CDR3 is built from 14 residues. V was trimmed by 4 bases and J by 0 bases, leaving 10 bases between them. The chain's CDR3 is CASSSGQSSYEQYF. The CDR3 coding sequence is TGTGCCAGCAGCTCAGGACAGAGCTCCTACGAGCAGTACTTC.

This clonotype was found many times. This chain joins TRBV29-1 and TRBJ1-1; D is ambiguous. V shed 1 base and J shed 7 bases, with 16 bases lying between them. This CDR3 contains 14 residues. CDR1 is SQVTM, CDR2 ANQGSEA, per germline. The CDR3 nucleotides read TGCAGCGTTGAAGGGACTGGTCGGGCCCATGAAGCTTTCTTT. Amino acid sequence: CSVEGTGRAHEAFF. The full variable domain, in which reference TRBV29-1 and TRBJ1-1 provide the parts outside the CDR3, is SAVISQKPSRDICQRGTSLTIQCQVDSQVTMMFWYRQQPGQSLTLIATANQGSEATYESGFVIDKFPISRPNLTFSTLTVSNMSPEDSSIYLCSVEGTGRAHEAFFGQGTRLTVV.

This clonotype appeared many times. J is TRBJ2-6 and V is TRBV9; D not certain. Trimming took off 0 bases at V and 4 bases at J, with 8 bases between the two ends. This CDR3 spans 15 amino acids. The germline V gene has CDR1 SGDLS and CDR2 YYNGEE. CDR3: CASSVEGFGANVLTF. The CDR3 DNA sequence: TGTGCCAGCAGCGTAGAAGGGTTCGGGGCCAACGTCCTGACTTTC.

As concerns this clonotype: Its ends do not fully match the called genes, so a read error is possible. The rearrangement links TRBV10-2 to TRBJ2-2; maybe TRBD1 (6 bases). This CDR3 region has 14 residues. Germline V gene sequence: CDR1 WSHSY, CDR2 SAAADI. The CDR3 nucleotides are TGTGCCAGCAGTGCTCGCAGGGGCACCGGGGAGCTGTTTTTT. Protein: CASSARRGTGELFF.

The sample holds one count of this clonotype. A much larger clone is a single base away; this may be a read error. No conserved phenylalanine or tryptophan ends this CDR3, so it is likely a read error. J is TRBJ2-5 and V is TRBV7-8; D is undetermined. Germline values: CDR1 SGHVS, CDR2 FQNEAQ. The CDR3 covers 15 residues. The CDR3 DNA follows: TGTGCCAGCAGTTTAGTAGGTCTGGGCGTGGAGACCCAGTACCTC. Translating gives CASSLVGLGVETQYL.

Details on this clonotype: With a much larger clone just one base away, this may be a read error. The chain is built from TRBV7-3 and TRBJ2-5, with 9 bases fitting TRBD1. This CDR3 region has 15 residues. Germline CDR1 SGHTA, CDR2 FQGTGA. The CDR3 is CASRLGQGGLETQYF. The CDR3 region has the DNA TGTGCCAGCCGCTTGGGACAGGGCGGTTTGGAGACCCAGTACTTC.

This clonotype was recorded a few times. The rearrangement joins TRBV20-1 to TRBJ2-3, with 8 positions matching TRBD2. The CDR3 runs to 16 residues. J lost 0 bases, V lost 5 bases, and 10 bases had no gene match. The germline V gene encodes CDR1 DFQATT and CDR2 SNEGSKA (reference sequence). The CDR3 DNA follows: TGCAGTGCTGGACAAAGACTAGCGTTAAGCACAGATACGCAGTATTTT. The encoded protein is CSAGQRLALSTDTQYF.

The CDR3 spells CASTLLGLAQNTGELFF. The CDR3 bases are TGTGCCAGTACCCTCCTGGGACTAGCGCAGAACACCGGGGAGCTGTTTTTT. This chain links TRBV19 with TRBJ2-2, with TRBD2 matching 10 bases. Germline CDR1 LNHDA, CDR2 SQIVND (reference sequence). The length of the CDR3 is 17 residues. V trimming: 7 bases; J trimming: 1 base; junction bases outside the gene matches: 9.

This clonotype was counted ten times or more. The rearrangement links TRBV7-2 to TRBJ2-7; 8 bases are a match to TRBD2. J lost 3 bases, V lost 5 bases, and 9 bases had no gene match. In germline, CDR1 is SGHTA, CDR2 FQGNSA. This CDR3 has 15 residues. Here the CDR3 DNA reads TGTGCCAGCAGCCTGAATAGCGGGAATAACTACGAGCAGTACTTC. It encodes CASSLNSGNNYEQYF.

This clonotype appeared a few times. The rearrangement joins TRBV12-3 or TRBV12-4 to TRBJ2-7; D is uncertain. CDR3 length equals 13 residues. V lost 2 bases and J lost 7, with 12 bases in between. CDR3: CASSLNPPKEQYF. CDR3 DNA: TGTGCCAGCAGTTTAAACCCCCCAAAGGAGCAGTACTTC.

This clonotype occurred many times. The chain couples TRBV20-1 to TRBJ2-7; no firm D call. This CDR3 has 11 residues. Trimming left V 6 bases short and J 3 bases short, with 9 bases between. Germline V gene lookup returns CDR1 DFQATT and CDR2 SNEGSKA (reference sequence). The CDR3 sequence: CSADLGYEQYF. Here the CDR3 DNA reads TGCAGTGCGGACCTCGGCTACGAGCAGTACTTC.